The subject of this entry is one T cell receptor beta chain. Original processing methods: The authors estimated nucleated cell counts from reference gene primer amplification. Repertoires were generated with immunoSEQ multiplex PCR, while TCRdb's copy carries only in-frame clones and drops some. V and J calls and clone size are as listed in that table; D and trimming were resolved from the DNA. Counted here are around 300,000 clones, 85% to 90% occurring once; the ten biggest clones make up 2% to 2.5%. Recruits, aged about 18 to 100 years, lived in roughly 22 US areas. Each participant's cohort was designated according to participant-reported clinical history. CDR1 is MNHEY and CDR2 is SVGAGI in the germline V gene. V dropped 6 bases and J dropped 5 bases, with 16 bases sitting between them. This CDR3 contains 14 residues. The source of the sample is a study of blood T cell repertoires in COVID-19.

The V gene is TRBV6-5, the J gene TRBJ2-5; D is unresolved. The sample taken for sequencing was PBMCs or T cells enriched from blood (not recorded which). This TCR derives from a woman between 18 and 29 years old who had recovered from COVID-19. CDR3 amino acids: CASRSVASAETQYF. The CDR3 region has the DNA TGTGCCAGCAGGAGCGTCGCCTCCGCGGAGACCCAGTACTTC.